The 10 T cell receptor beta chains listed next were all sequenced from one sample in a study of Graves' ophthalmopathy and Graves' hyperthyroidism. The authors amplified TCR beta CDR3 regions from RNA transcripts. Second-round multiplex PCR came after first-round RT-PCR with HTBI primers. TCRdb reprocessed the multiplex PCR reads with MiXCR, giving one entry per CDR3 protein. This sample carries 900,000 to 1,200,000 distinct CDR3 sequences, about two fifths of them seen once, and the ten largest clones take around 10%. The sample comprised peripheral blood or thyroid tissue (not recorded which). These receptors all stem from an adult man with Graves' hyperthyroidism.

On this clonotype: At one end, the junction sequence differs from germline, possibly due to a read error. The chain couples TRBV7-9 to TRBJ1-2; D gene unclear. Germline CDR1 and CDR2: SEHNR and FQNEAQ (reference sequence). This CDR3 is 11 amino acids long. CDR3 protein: CVSRDNYGYTF. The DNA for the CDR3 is TGTGTCAGCAGAGACAACTATGGCTACACCTTC.

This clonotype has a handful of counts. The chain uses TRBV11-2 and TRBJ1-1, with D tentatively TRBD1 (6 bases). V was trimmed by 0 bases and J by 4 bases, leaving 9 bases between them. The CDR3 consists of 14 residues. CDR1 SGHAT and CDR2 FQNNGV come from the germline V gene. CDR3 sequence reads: CASSLEGASTEAFF. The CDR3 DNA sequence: TGTGCCAGCAGCTTAGAGGGGGCTAGCACTGAAGCTTTCTTT.

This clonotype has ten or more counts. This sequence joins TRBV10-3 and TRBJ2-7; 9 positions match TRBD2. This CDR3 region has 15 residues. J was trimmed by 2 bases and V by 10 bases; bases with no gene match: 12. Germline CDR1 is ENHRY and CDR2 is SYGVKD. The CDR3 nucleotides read TGTGCCACCGCCGCGGGGGCTAGCGGGACCTACGAGCAGTACTTC. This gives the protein CATAAGASGTYEQYF.

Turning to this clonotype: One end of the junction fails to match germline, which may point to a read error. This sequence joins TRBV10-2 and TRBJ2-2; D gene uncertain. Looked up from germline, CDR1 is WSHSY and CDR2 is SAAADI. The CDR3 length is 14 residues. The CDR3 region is CASSYSTLTGELFF. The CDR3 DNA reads TGTGCCAGCAGTTACTCGACGTTGACCGGGGAGCTGTTTTTT.

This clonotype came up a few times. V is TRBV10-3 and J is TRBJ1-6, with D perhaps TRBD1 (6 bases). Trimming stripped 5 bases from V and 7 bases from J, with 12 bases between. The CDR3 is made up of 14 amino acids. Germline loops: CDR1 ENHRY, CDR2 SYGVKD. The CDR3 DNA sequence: TGTGCCATCAGTCAGACAGGAGTCAATTCACCCCTCCACTTT. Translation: CAISQTGVNSPLHF.

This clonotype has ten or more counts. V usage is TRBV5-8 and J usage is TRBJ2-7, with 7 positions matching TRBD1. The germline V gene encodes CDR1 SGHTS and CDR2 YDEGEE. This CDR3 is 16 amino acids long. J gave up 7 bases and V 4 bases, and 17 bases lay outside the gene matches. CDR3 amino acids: CASSPTGAAPPWEQYF. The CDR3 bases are TGTGCCAGCAGCCCAACAGGGGCCGCCCCTCCCTGGGAGCAGTACTTC.

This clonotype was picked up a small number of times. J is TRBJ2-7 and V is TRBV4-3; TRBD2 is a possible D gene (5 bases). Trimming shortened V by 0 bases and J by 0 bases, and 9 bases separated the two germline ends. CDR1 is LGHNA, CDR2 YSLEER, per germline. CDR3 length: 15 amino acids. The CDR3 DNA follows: TGCGCCAGCAGCCAAGACGGGGAGCCCTCCTACGAGCAGTACTTC. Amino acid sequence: CASSQDGEPSYEQYF.

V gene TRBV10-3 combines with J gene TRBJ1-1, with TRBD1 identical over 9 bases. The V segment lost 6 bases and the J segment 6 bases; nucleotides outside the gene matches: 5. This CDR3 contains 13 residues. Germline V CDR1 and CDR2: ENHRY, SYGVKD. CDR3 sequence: CAISGQGSSEAFF. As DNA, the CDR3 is TGTGCCATCAGCGGACAGGGGTCGTCTGAAGCTTTCTTT.

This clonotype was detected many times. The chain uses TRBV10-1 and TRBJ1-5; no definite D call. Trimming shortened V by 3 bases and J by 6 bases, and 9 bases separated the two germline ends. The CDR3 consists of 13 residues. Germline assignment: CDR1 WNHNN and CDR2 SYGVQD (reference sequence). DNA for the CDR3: TGCGCCAGCAGTGACGGAGTCGGTCAGCCCCAGCATTTT. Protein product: CASSDGVGQPQHF.

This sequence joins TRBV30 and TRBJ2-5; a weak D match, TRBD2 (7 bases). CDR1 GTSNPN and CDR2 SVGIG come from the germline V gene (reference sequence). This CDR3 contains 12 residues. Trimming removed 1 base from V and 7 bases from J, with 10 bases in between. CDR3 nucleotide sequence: TGTGCCTGGAGTGATGGGGGGGCGACCCAGTACTTC. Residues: CAWSDGGATQYF.